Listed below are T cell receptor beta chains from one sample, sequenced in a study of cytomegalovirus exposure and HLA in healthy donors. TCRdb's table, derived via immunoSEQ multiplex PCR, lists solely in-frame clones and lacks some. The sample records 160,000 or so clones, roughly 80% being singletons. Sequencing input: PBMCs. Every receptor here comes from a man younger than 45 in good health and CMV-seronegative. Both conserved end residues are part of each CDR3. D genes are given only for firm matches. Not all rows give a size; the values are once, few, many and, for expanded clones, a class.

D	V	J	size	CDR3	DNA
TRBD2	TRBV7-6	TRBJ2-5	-	CASSLGGWRNKTQYF	TGTGCCAGCAGCTTGGGGGGGTGGCGGAACAAGACCCAGTACTTC
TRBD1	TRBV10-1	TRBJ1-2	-	CASIIVPPGRGGQGRYYGYTF	TGCGCCAGCATTATAGTACCACCGGGTAGGGGAGGACAGGGACGATACTATGGCTACACCTTC
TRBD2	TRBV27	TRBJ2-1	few	CASSLGGNEQFF	TGTGCCAGCAGTTTGGGGGGGAATGAGCAGTTCTTC
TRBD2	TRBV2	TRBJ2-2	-	CASTSGGPGELFF	TGTGCCAGTACTAGCGGGGGGCCCGGGGAGCTGTTTTTT
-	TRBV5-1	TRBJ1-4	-	CASSLLGGDEKLFF	TGCGCCAGCAGCTTGTTGGGGGGGGACGAAAAACTGTTTTTT
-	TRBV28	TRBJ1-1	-	CASSSIDRGRKNSEAFF	TGTGCCAGCAGTTCGATCGACAGAGGACGGAAGAACAGTGAAGCTTTCTTT
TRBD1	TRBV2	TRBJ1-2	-	CASTRDRFNYGYTF	TGTGCCAGCACGAGGGACAGATTTAACTATGGCTACACCTTC
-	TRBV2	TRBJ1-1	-	CASSAGGFTTEAFF	TGTGCCAGCAGTGCCGGAGGGTTTACCACTGAAGCTTTCTTT
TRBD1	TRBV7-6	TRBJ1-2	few	CASSAGQGSRYTF	TGTGCCAGCAGCGCGGGACAGGGCTCCCGCTACACCTTC
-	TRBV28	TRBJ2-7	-	CASSPITEEQYF	TGTGCCAGCAGTCCTATCACTGAGGAGCAGTACTTC
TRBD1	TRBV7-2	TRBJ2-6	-	CASSATYGTGGGGANVLTF	TGTGCCAGCAGTGCCACCTACGGGACAGGGGGCGGTGGGGCCAACGTCCTGACTTTC
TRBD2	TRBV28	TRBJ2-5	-	CASSLHSGGTQETQYF	TGTGCCAGCAGTTTACATAGCGGGGGCACACAAGAGACCCAGTACTTC
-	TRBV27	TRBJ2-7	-	CASRTLGGSHEQYF	TGTGCCAGCAGGACGCTCGGAGGGTCCCACGAGCAGTACTTC
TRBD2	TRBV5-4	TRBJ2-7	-	CASSRTSLGEQYF	TGTGCCAGCAGCCGGACTAGCCTAGGCGAGCAGTACTTC
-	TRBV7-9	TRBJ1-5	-	CASSLGQYSNQPQHF	TGTGCCAGCAGCTTGGGCCAATATAGCAATCAGCCCCAGCATTTT
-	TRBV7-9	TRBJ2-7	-	CASTGSDSYEQYF	TGTGCCAGCACGGGGTCGGATTCCTACGAGCAGTACTTC